The T cell receptor beta chain under discussion was sequenced for a study of cytomegalovirus exposure and HLA in healthy donors. Study-level results: Excluded: some indistinguishable V segments such as TRBV6-2 and TRBV6-3.

PCR employed 60 Vbeta and 13 Jbeta primers. Data came from immunoSEQ multiplex PCR; TCRdb stores just in-frame clones and leaves some out. In the table there are about 150,000 clones, approximately 78% of which are singletons. Deletions cut 3 bases from V and 6 bases from J, with 12 bases between. CDR3 length: 13 residues. Germline CDR1 is SSHAT and CDR2 is FNYEAQ (reference sequence). Turning to this clone: Its target is not known.

The sequencing sample was made of PBMCs. The origin of this receptor is a male donor in good health and CMV-seronegative. The rearrangement links TRBV7-7 to TRBJ2-7; D may be TRBD1 (5 bases). The DNA for the CDR3 is TGTGCCAGCAGCTTCACCCAGGGATCCGAGCAGTACTTC. Protein: CASSFTQGSEQYF.